Following are 5 T cell receptor beta chains from one sample sequenced in a study of blood T cell repertoires in COVID-19. Clones were sequenced by immunoSEQ multiplex PCR, and TCRdb holds only the in-frame ones, with some missing. Among 200,000 to 250,000 clones, roughly 84% were seen once, and the ten largest hold 2.9%. The material sequenced was peripheral blood. All receptors come from a man over 45 who had recovered from COVID-19.

The chain uses TRBV27 and TRBJ2-5, with unresolved D. From germline, CDR1 is MNHEY and CDR2 SMNVEV (reference sequence). Trimming removed 4 bases from V and 2 bases from J, with 11 bases in between. The CDR3 is 14 residues long. The CDR3 protein is CASSSLQVQETQYF. The CDR3 DNA reads TGTGCCAGCAGTTCACTTCAGGTTCAAGAGACCCAGTACTTC.

The V call is TRBV28, the J call TRBJ1-2, with D perhaps matching TRBD1 (6 bases). The germline gives CDR1 MDHEN, CDR2 SYDVKM. Deletions cut 4 bases from V and 0 bases from J, with 21 bases between. The CDR3 loop spans 18 amino acids. In DNA form, the CDR3 reads TGTGCCAGCAGTTCGCTCCCTCCTTGGACAGCATCTAACTATGGCTACACCTTC. Translating gives CASSSLPPWTASNYGYTF.

J is TRBJ1-5 and V is TRBV21-1; the D call TRBD1 from the table was never checked on the DNA. TRBV21-1 is a documented pseudogene. This CDR3 spans 16 amino acids. Here the CDR3 reads CASSKPGQWDYQPQHF. The CDR3 region has the DNA TGTGCCAGCAGCAAACCGGGACAGTGGGACTATCAGCCCCAGCATTTT.

This rearrangement joins TRBV5-1 to TRBJ1-3; 7 bases are a match to TRBD1. CDR1 and CDR2 (germline): SGHRS, YFSETQ. V trimming: 4 bases; J trimming: 0 bases; junction bases outside the gene matches: 7. CDR3 length equals 16 residues. CDR3 nucleotide sequence: TGCGCCAGCAGCCAGACAGGGCCCCTCTCTGGAAACACCATATATTTT. This sequence encodes CASSQTGPLSGNTIYF.

This chain uses TRBV10-1 with TRBJ2-7; 8 nucleotides line up with TRBD2. From germline, CDR1 is WNHNN and CDR2 SYGVQD (reference sequence). V shed 3 bases, J shed 9 bases, and the junction held 10 bases outside the gene matches. The CDR3 runs to 14 residues. CDR3 DNA: TGCGCCAGCAGTGATATTAGGACTAGCTTCGGGCAGTACTTC. It yields the protein CASSDIRTSFGQYF.